This T cell receptor beta chain was retrieved from a study of cytomegalovirus exposure and HLA in healthy donors. With 60 Vbeta and 13 Jbeta primers, the PCR was carried out. The method was immunoSEQ multiplex PCR; TCRdb's version includes in-frame clones alone and lacks a portion of them. The specimen's table records around 100,000 clones. V was clipped by 0 bases and J by 2 bases; unmatched bases: 12. Germline lookup yields CDR1 LGHNT and CDR2 FRNRAP. The CDR3 consists of 18 residues. The sequence was obtained from a man younger than 45 in good health and CMV-seronegative. The V gene is TRBV12-5, the J gene TRBJ2-7; 8 bases line up with TRBD1. Sequencing was performed on PBMCs. CDR3 DNA sequence: TGTGCTAGTGGTTTGGTACGGCGCTTGTTCAGGGGGCCCTACGAGCAGTACTTC. Residues: CASGLVRRLFRGPYEQYF.